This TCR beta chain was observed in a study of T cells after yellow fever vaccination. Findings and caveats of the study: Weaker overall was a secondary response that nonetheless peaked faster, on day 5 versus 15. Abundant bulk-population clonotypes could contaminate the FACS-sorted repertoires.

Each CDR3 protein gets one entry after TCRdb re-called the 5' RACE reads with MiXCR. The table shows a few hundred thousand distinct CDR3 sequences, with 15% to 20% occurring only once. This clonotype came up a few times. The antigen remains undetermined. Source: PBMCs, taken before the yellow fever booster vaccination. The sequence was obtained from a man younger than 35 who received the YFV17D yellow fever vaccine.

The CDR3 nucleotides read TGTGCCAGCAGCTTGGGCGGGCTCTTCTCTGGGGCCAACGTCCTGACTTTC. It codes for CASSLGGLFSGANVLTF. V and J are TRBV5-4 and TRBJ2-6; a possible D gene is TRBD2 (5 bases). CDR3 length equals 17 residues. V lost 0 bases and J 0 bases, leaving 10 bases between the germline ends. Germline V gene lookup returns CDR1 SGHNT and CDR2 YYREEE (reference sequence).